This T cell receptor (beta chain) was identified during a study of blood T cell repertoires in COVID-19 (dated by TCRdb to between 2020 and 2021). Notes on the research overall: Samples covering the acute and convalescent phases of COVID-19 were provided by collaborators in the United States, Italy and Spain. The material from the prospective study consisted of cDNA or gDNA derived from T cells, B-cell-depleted T cells, or PBMCs. Subjects who had been exposed to COVID-19, were actively infected with it, or had recovered from it provided the deeply sampled blood TCRbeta repertoires that made up the dataset. A freely available public database, intended as a resource for researchers studying the immune response to SARS-CoV-2, is where the repertoires were released. The samples were drawn from two sources: the first 160 participants of the ongoing ImmuneRACE study, and 1,000 to 1,500 subjects contributed by 6 global collaborators. The sample metadata nearly always contained a de-identified subject ID, COVID-19 status, age in years and sex. HLA class I and class II types, where available, came from metadata supplied by the sample provider rather than from assay-based typing. The paper's findings and limits, for the study overall: How much clinical and demographic metadata was included differed by source and by participant, and the metadata was provided uncurated.

Whole blood was collected in K2EDTA tubes by collaborating institutions according to the institutions' own protocols. For TCRbeta analysis, collaborators shipped samples as frozen whole blood, isolated PBMCs, or DNA extracted from either of those sample types. Note on this clone: Its target antigen remains unknown. No clone much larger than this one lies a single base away; base qualities are absent.

Between the V and J ends, shortened by 4 bases and 0 bases respectively, the junction contains 4 bases. The CDR1 and CDR2 encoded by the germline V gene are KGHSH and LQKENI. The CDR3 runs 13 residues from the cysteine to the phenylalanine. Only CDR3 DNA remains: 39 bases, in frame from the first base. The immunoSEQ Assay, a bias-controlled multiplex PCR, was used to amplify TCRbeta CDR3 regions from genomic DNA. The study's processing was this. Within the assay, amplification of reference gene primers was used to estimate how many nucleated cells each sample contained. Sequence reads were collapsed and filtered to measure the absolute abundance of every unique TCRbeta CDR3 rearrangement. For each sample, productive Simpson clonality was calculated by taking the square root of Simpson's diversity index across productive rearrangements. In its TCRdb copy, this immuneACCESS table keeps in-frame sequences only and misses some clones. Where compared with another copy, unresolved V genes explain less than half of these, and the others have no known cause. The DNA was the basis for D and trimming; V, J and clone size are from that table. The sample table records roughly 230,000 clones; roughly 85% of these occur just once. The top ten hold approximately 0.89% of the sample.

This chain is built from TRBV18 and TRBJ2-4; the D gene cannot be resolved reliably. The TCR was taken from a man aged 35 to 55 with acute or convalescent COVID-19. The sequenced sample was peripheral blood. The DNA sequence is given as TGTGCCAGCTCACTCATAGCCAAAAACATTCAGTACTTC. Translated, it reads CASSLIAKNIQYF.